The sequence of this TCR beta chain was determined in a study of blood T cell repertoires in COVID-19. Germline CDR1 is SGHTA and CDR2 is FQGNSA. CDR3 length: 13 residues. V lost 5 bases to trimming and J lost 1 base, with 8 bases between them. The data were produced by immunoSEQ multiplex PCR, yet TCRdb's version contains in-frame clones alone and is incomplete. The data contain under 200,000 clones, 70% to 90% of them singletons. The genes are TRBV7-2 and TRBJ1-1; D uncertain. The sequenced sample consisted of peripheral blood. The sequence came from a man in his forties who had recovered from COVID-19. This chain's CDR3 is CASSLTPNTEAFF. The CDR3 nucleotides are TGTGCCAGCAGCCTGACACCGAACACTGAAGCTTTCTTT.